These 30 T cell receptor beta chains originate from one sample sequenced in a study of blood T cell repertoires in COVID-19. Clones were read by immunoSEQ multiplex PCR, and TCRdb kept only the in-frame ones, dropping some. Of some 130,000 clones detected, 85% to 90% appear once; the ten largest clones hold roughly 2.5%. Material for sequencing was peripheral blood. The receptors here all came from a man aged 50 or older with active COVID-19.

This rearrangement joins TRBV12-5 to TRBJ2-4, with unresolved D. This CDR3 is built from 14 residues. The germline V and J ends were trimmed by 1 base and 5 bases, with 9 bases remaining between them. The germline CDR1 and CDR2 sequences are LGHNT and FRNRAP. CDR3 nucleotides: TGTGCTAGTGGTTTGGGACAAGTAGAAAACATTCAGTACTTC. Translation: CASGLGQVENIQYF.

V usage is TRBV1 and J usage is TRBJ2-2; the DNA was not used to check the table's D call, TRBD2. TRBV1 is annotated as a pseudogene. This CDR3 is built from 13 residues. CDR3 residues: CTSSQDEHGELFF. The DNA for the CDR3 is TGCACCAGCAGCCAAGATGAGCACGGGGAGCTGTTTTTT.

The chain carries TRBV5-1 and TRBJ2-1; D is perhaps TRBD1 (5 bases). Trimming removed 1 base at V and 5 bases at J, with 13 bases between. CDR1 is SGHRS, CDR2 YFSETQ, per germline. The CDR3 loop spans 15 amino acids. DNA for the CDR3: TGCGCCAGCAGCTTGAGGCAGGGATTGGACAATGAGCAGTTCTTC. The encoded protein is CASSLRQGLDNEQFF.

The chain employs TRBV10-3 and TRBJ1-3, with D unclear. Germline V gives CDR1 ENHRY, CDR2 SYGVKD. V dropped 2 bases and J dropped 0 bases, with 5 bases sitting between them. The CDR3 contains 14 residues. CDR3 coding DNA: TGTGCCATCAGTGAGACAGCCTCTGGAAACACCATATATTTT. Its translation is CAISETASGNTIYF.

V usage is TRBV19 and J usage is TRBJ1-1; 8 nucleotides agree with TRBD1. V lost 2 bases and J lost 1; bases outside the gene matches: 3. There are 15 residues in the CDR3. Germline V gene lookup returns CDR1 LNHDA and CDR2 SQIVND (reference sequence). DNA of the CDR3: TGTGCCAGTAGTATAATAGGACAGGGGAACACTGAAGCTTTCTTT. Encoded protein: CASSIIGQGNTEAFF.

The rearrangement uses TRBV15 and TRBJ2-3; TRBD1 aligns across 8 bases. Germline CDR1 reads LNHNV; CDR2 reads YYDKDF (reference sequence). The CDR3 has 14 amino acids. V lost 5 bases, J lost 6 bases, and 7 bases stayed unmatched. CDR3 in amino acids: CATSGRTGLDTQYF. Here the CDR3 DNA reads TGTGCCACCAGCGGGAGGACAGGGCTTGATACGCAGTATTTT.

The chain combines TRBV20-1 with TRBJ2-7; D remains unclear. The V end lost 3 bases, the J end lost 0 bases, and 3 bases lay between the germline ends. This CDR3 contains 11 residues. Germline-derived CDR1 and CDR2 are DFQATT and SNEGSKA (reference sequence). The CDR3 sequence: CSARASYEQYF. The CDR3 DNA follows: TGCAGTGCTAGGGCCTCCTACGAGCAGTACTTC.

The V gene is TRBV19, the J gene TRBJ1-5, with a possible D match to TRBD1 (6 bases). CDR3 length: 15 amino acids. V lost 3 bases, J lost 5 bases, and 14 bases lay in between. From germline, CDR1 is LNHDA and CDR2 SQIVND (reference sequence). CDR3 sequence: CASSIGRGGDQPQHF. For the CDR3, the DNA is TGTGCCAGTAGTATCGGCAGGGGAGGGGATCAGCCCCAGCATTTT.

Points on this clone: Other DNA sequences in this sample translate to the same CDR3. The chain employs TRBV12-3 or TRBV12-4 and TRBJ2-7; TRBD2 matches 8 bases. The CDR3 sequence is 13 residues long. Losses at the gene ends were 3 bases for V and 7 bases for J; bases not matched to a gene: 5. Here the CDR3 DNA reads TGTGCCAGCAGTTTGCGCCGGGGGGGAGAGCAGTACTTC. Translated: CASSLRRGGEQYF.

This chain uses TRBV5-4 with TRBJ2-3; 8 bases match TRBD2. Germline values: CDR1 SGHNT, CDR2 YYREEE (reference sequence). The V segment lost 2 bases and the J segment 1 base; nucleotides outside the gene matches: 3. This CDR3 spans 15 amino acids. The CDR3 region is CASSFGGGRTDTQYF. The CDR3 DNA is TGTGCCAGCAGCTTTGGCGGGGGGCGCACAGATACGCAGTATTTT.

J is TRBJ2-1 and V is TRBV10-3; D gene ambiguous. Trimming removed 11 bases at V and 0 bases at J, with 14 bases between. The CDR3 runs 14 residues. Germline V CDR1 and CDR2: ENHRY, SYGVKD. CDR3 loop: CAANSLSSYNEQFF. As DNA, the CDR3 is TGTGCCGCCAACTCCCTTAGCTCCTACAATGAGCAGTTCTTC.

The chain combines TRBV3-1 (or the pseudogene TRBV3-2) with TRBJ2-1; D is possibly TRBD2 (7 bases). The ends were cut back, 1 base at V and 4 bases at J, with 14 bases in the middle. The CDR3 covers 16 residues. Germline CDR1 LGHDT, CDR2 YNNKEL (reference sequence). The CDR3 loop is CASSQGGGGSYNEQFF. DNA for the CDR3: TGTGCCAGCAGCCAAGGAGGGGGAGGGTCATACAATGAGCAGTTCTTC.

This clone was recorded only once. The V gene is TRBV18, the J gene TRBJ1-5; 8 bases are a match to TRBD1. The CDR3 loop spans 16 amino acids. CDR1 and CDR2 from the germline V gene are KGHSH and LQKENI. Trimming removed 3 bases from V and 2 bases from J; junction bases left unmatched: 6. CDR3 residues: CASSPGQGGGNQPQHF. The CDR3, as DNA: TGTGCCAGCTCACCTGGACAGGGCGGGGGCAATCAGCCCCAGCATTTT.

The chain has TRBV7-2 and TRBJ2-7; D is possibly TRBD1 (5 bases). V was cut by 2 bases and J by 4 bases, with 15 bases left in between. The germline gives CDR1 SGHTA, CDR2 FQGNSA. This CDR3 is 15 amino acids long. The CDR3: CASSLYRNLLYEQYF. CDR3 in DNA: TGTGCCAGCAGCTTATACAGGAATCTCCTTTACGAGCAGTACTTC.

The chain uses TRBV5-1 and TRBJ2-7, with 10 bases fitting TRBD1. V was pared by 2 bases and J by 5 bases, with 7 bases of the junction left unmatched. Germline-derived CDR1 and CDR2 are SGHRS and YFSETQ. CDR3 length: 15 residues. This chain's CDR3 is CASSLIRDRGHEQYF. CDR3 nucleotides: TGCGCCAGCAGCTTAATCCGGGACAGGGGCCACGAGCAGTACTTC.

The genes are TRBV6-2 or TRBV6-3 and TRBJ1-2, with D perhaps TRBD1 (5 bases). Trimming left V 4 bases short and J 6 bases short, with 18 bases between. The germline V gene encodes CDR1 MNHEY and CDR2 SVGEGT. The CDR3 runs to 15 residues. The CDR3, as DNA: TGTGCCAGCAGTTTTTCTAGGGGTCCTATCAATGGCTACACCTTC. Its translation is CASSFSRGPINGYTF.

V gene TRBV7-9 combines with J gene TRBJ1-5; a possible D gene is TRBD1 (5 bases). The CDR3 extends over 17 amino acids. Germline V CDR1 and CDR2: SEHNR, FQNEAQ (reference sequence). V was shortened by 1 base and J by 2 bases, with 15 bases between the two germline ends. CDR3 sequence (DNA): TGTGCCAGCAGCTTAGGCCAGGGAAAAGGGGGCAATCAGCCCCAGCATTTT. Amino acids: CASSLGQGKGGNQPQHF.

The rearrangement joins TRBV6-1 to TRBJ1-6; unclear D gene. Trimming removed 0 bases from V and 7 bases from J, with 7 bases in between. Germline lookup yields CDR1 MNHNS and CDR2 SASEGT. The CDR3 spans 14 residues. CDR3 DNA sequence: TGTGCCAGCAGTGAAGCGTTCGGGAATTCACCCCTCCACTTT. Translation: CASSEAFGNSPLHF.

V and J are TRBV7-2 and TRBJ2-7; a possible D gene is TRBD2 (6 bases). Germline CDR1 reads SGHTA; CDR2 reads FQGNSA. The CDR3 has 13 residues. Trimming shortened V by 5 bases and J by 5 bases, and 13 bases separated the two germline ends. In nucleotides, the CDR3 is TGTGCCAGCAGCGAGGGACTTTCCCACGAGCAGTACTTC. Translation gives CASSEGLSHEQYF.

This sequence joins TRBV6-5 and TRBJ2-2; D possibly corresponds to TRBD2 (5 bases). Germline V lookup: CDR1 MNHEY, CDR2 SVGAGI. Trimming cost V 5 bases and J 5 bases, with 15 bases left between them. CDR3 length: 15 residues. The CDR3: CASSIYSRGTGELFF. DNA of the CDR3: TGTGCCAGCAGTATTTACTCCCGGGGAACCGGGGAGCTGTTTTTT.

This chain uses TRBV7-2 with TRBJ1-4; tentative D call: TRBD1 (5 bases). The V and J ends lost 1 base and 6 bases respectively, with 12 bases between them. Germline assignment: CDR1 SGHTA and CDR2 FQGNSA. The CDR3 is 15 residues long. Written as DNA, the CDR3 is TGTGCCAGCAGCTTAGGGGGCAAGAAAGATGAAAAACTGTTTTTT. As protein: CASSLGGKKDEKLFF.

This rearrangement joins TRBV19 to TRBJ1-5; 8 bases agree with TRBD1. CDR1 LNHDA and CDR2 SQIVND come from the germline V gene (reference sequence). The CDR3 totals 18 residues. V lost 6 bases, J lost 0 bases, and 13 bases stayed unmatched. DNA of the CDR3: TGTGCCAGTAGACTCGGGACAGGAGCTCTTTATAGCAATCAGCCCCAGCATTTT. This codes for CASRLGTGALYSNQPQHF.

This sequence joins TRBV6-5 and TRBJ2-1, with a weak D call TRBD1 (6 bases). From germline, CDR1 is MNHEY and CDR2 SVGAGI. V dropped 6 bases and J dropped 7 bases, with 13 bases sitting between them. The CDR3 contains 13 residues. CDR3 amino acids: CASSQTGYNEQFF. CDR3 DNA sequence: TGTGCCAGCAGCCAGACAGGTTATAATGAGCAGTTCTTC.

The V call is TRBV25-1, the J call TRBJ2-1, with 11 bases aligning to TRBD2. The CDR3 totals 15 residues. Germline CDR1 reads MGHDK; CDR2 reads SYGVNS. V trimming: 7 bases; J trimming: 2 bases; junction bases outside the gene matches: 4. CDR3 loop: CASTFSGGAYNEQFF. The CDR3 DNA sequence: TGTGCCAGCACCTTTAGCGGGGGGGCCTACAATGAGCAGTTCTTC.

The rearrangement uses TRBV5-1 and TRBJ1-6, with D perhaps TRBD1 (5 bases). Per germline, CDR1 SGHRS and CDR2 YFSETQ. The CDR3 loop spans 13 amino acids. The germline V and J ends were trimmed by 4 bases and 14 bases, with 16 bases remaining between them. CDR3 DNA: TGCGCCAGCAGCCTAGACAGCCTCAGCACCCTCCACTTT. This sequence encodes CASSLDSLSTLHF.

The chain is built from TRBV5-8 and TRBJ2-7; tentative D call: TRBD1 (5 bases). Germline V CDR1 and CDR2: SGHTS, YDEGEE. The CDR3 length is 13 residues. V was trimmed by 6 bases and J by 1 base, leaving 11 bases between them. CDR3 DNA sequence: TGTGCCAGCACCTCAGGGTCGTCCTACGAGCAGTACTTC. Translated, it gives CASTSGSSYEQYF.

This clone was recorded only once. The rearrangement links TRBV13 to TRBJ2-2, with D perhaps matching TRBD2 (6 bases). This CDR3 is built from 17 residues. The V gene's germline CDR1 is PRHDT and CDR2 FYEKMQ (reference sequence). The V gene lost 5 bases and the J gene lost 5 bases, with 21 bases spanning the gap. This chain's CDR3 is CASSLSGLEPRTGELFF. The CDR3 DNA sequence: TGTGCCAGCAGCCTCTCGGGACTTGAGCCCCGAACCGGGGAGCTGTTTTTT. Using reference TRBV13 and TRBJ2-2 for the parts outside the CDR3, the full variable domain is AAGVIQSPRHLIKEKRETATLKCYPIPRHDTVYWYQQGPGQDPQFLISFYEKMQSDKGSIPDRFSAQQFSDYHSELNMSSLELGDSALYFCASSLSGLEPRTGELFFGEGSRLTVL.

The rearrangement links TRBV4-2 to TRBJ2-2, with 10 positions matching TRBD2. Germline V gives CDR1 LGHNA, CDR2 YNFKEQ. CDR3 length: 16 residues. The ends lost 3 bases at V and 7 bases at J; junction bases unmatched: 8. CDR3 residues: CASSQQRGGNYGELFF. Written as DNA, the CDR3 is TGTGCCAGCAGCCAGCAGCGGGGGGGGAACTACGGGGAGCTGTTTTTT.

The chain's CDR3 is CASRVLAGGTGELFF. The DNA of the CDR3 is TGTGCCAGCAGGGTACTAGCGGGGGGCACCGGGGAGCTGTTTTTT. The rearrangement uses TRBV2 and TRBJ2-2; 12 positions match TRBD2. The CDR3 is 15 residues long. Trimming at V came to 6 bases and at J to 4 bases, leaving 3 bases not matched to a gene. The V gene's germline CDR1 is SNHLY and CDR2 FYNNEI.

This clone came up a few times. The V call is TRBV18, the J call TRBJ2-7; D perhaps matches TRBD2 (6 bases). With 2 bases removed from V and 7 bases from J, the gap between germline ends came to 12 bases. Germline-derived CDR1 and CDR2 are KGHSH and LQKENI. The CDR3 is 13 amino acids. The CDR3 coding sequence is TGTGCCAGCTCACCAAGGGGCGGGGATGAGCAGTACTTC. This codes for CASSPRGGDEQYF.